Below, 25 T cell receptor beta chains from the same sample are listed, as sequenced in a study of blood T cell repertoires in COVID-19 (TCRdb year 2020). The library was obtained by the immunoSEQ multiplex PCR assay. TCRdb's version of the immuneACCESS table is confined to in-frame rearrangements and falls short of the full clone set. An unresolved V gene accounts for under half of the shortfall where checked; the remainder is of unknown origin. The sample table records approximately 310,000 clones; roughly 91% of these occur just once. The ten largest account for 1% of the sample. The sample consisted of peripheral blood. The receptor source for this set is a man in his fifties with active or convalescent COVID-19.

The rearrangement uses TRBV18 and TRBJ2-1, with D possibly being TRBD1 (6 bases). The CDR3 contains 17 residues. Germline CDR1 reads KGHSH; CDR2 reads LQKENI. Trimming pared 0 bases from V and 3 bases from J, leaving 15 bases between. CDR3 bases: TGTGCCAGCTCACCACCGGCAGGGGCAAACGACTACAATGAGCAGTTCTTC. This sequence encodes CASSPPAGANDYNEQFF.

The rearrangement joins TRBV3-1 (or the pseudogene TRBV3-2) to TRBJ2-5; 10 bases are a match to TRBD2. Trimming took 1 base from V and 4 from J; bases not matched to a gene: 6. Germline V gives CDR1 LGHDT, CDR2 YNNKEL (reference sequence). CDR3 length: 16 residues. The CDR3 nucleotides read TGTGCCAGCAGCCAAGGGAGCGGGGGGGCCCGAGAGACCCAGTACTTC. Amino acid sequence: CASSQGSGGARETQYF.

This chain's CDR3 is CASSLYLGQGNSPLHF. The CDR3 coding sequence is TGTGCCAGCAGTTTATACCTCGGACAGGGTAATTCACCCCTCCACTTT. The chain joins TRBV27 to TRBJ1-6, with 8 positions matching TRBD1. The ends lost 1 base at V and 6 bases at J; junction bases unmatched: 5. The CDR3 is made up of 16 amino acids. CDR1 MNHEY and CDR2 SMNVEV come from the germline V gene (reference sequence).

This clone was seen just once. The rearrangement uses TRBV24-1 and TRBJ1-1; no definite D call. Trimming took 0 bases from V and 10 from J, leaving 5 bases between them. The CDR3 consists of 11 residues. CDR1 and CDR2 (germline): KGHDR, SFDVKD. The CDR3: CATSDLLRAFF. The CDR3 DNA reads TGTGCCACCAGTGATTTGCTCAGAGCTTTCTTT.

The chain couples TRBV18 to TRBJ1-2; maybe TRBD1 (5 bases). The V and J ends lost 2 bases and 6 bases respectively, with 19 bases between them. The germline gives CDR1 KGHSH, CDR2 LQKENI. The CDR3 extends over 16 amino acids. Written as DNA, the CDR3 is TGTGCCAGCTCACCAGTATTTACATCTCAGGGTAATGGCTACACCTTC. It encodes CASSPVFTSQGNGYTF. Full variable domain (rest looked up from reference TRBV18 and TRBJ1-2): NAGVMQNPRHLVRRRGQEARLRCSPMKGHSHVYWYRQLPEEGLKFMVYLQKENIIDESGMPKERFSAEFPKEGPSILRIQQVVRGDSAAYFCASSPVFTSQGNGYTFGSGTRLTVV.

The CDR3: CASTRGSSYNEQFF. The CDR3 DNA is TGTGCCAGCACCCGGGGATCATCCTACAATGAGCAGTTCTTC. The chain uses TRBV2 and TRBJ2-1, with TRBD2 as a possible D gene (5 bases). Germline values: CDR1 SNHLY, CDR2 FYNNEI. The CDR3 has 14 residues. V gave up 7 bases and J gave up 1 base, with 11 bases separating them.

For the CDR3, the DNA is TGTGCCAGCAGCCATTCGGGGGGGATCGATACGCAGTATTTT. This codes for CASSHSGGIDTQYF. This chain links TRBV16 with TRBJ2-3; TRBD2 matches 8 bases. This CDR3 is 14 amino acids long. Germline CDR1 and CDR2: KGHSY and FQNENV. V shed 3 bases and J 6 bases; nucleotides not matched to a gene: 5.

Of note for this clone: Different DNA sequences within this sample yield the same CDR3. The gene calls are TRBV5-6 and TRBJ1-4; a possible D gene is TRBD1 (6 bases). The CDR3 extends over 15 amino acids. The ends were cut back, 0 bases at V and 7 bases at J, with 13 bases in the middle. In germline, CDR1 is SGHDT, CDR2 YYEEEE. The CDR3 is CASSLVRGGSEKLFF. Here the CDR3 DNA reads TGTGCCAGCAGCTTGGTGCGGGGGGGCTCTGAAAAACTGTTTTTT.

This chain joins TRBV19 and TRBJ1-5; D is perhaps TRBD1 (6 bases). The CDR3 contains 11 residues. V was trimmed by 1 base and J by 14 bases, leaving 9 bases between them. In germline, CDR1 is LNHDA, CDR2 SQIVND (reference sequence). The CDR3 reads CASSIGQVKHF. CDR3 bases: TGTGCCAGTAGTATAGGACAGGTAAAGCATTTT.

The chain employs TRBV11-2 and TRBJ2-3, with 11 positions matching TRBD2. The V gene's germline CDR1 is SGHAT and CDR2 FQNNGV. Trimming removed 2 bases from V and 2 bases from J; junction bases left unmatched: 6. This CDR3 has 17 residues. Written as DNA, the CDR3 is TGTGCCAGCAGCTTATATTCTAGCGGGGGGAACACAGATACGCAGTATTTT. This codes for CASSLYSSGGNTDTQYF. Supplemented by reference TRBV11-2 and TRBJ2-3, the full variable domain reads EAGVAQSPRYKIIEKRQSVAFWCNPISGHATLYWYQQILGQGPKLLIQFQNNGVVDDSQLPKDRFSAERLKGVDSTLKIQPAKLEDSAVYLCASSLYSSGGNTDTQYFGPGTRLTVL.

The chain recombines TRBV4-1 with TRBJ1-4; the match to TRBD1 covers 12 bases. The germline gives CDR1 MGHRA, CDR2 YSYEKL. This CDR3 is built from 20 residues. V gave up 0 bases and J gave up 3 bases; unmatched junction bases: 11. The CDR3 sequence is CASSQDGVVGQGASNEKLFF. CDR3 nucleotides: TGCGCCAGCAGCCAAGATGGGGTAGTGGGACAGGGGGCTTCTAATGAAAAACTGTTTTTT.

V gene TRBV6-1 combines with J gene TRBJ1-6, with D maybe TRBD1 (6 bases). Trimming left V 2 bases short and J 5 bases short, with 13 bases between. This CDR3 is 16 amino acids long. Germline V lookup: CDR1 MNHNS, CDR2 SASEGT. The CDR3 DNA reads as TGTGCCAGCAGTGAATTACAGGGTGAAAATAATTCACCCCTCCACTTT. This gives the protein CASSELQGENNSPLHF.

The V gene is TRBV27, the J gene TRBJ1-1; D is possibly TRBD1 (5 bases). The length of the CDR3 is 13 residues. The germline gives CDR1 MNHEY, CDR2 SMNVEV (reference sequence). Trimming removed 10 bases from V and 8 bases from J, with 20 bases in between. CDR3: CATLSRGAGEAFF. CDR3 coding DNA: TGTGCCACACTTAGTAGGGGCGCCGGGGAAGCTTTCTTT.

The rearrangement links TRBV5-1 to TRBJ1-6; D gene ambiguous. CDR1 and CDR2 from the germline V gene are SGHRS and YFSETQ. CDR3 size: 14 residues. Deletions cut 1 base from V and 10 bases from J, with 12 bases between. The CDR3 loop reads CASSLTGLGSPLHF. For the CDR3, the DNA is TGCGCCAGCAGCTTGACGGGTCTTGGGTCACCCCTCCACTTT.

CDR3 residues: CASSFLTNTEAFF. CDR3 bases: TGTGCCAGCAGCTTCCTAACGAACACTGAAGCTTTCTTT. The V call is TRBV7-2, the J call TRBJ1-1; D gene ambiguous. Trimming shortened V by 3 bases and J by 1 base, and 6 bases separated the two germline ends. CDR1 is SGHTA, CDR2 FQGNSA, per germline. This CDR3 region has 13 residues.

The chain uses TRBV28 and TRBJ2-5, with TRBD1 as a possible D gene (6 bases). V lost 5 bases, J lost 14 bases, and 18 bases lay in between. The CDR3 sequence is 12 residues long. Looked up from germline, CDR1 is MDHEN and CDR2 is SYDVKM. The CDR3 sequence is CASSPPRQDQYF. The DNA of the CDR3 is TGTGCCAGCAGTCCCCCTCGACAGGACCAATACTTC.

This chain links TRBV10-3 with TRBJ1-1; 8 bases line up with TRBD1. Unmatched junction bases numbered 7, after V lost 10 bases and J lost 6 bases. The CDR3 extends over 12 amino acids. Germline loops: CDR1 ENHRY, CDR2 SYGVKD. The CDR3 region is CATGQDLAEAFF. Written as DNA, the CDR3 is TGTGCCACGGGACAGGATCTCGCTGAAGCTTTCTTT.

J is TRBJ2-7 and V is TRBV4-3; D perhaps matches TRBD2 (6 bases). The ends were cut back, 4 bases at V and 4 bases at J, with 14 bases in the middle. Germline values: CDR1 LGHNA, CDR2 YSLEER. CDR3 length: 14 residues. CDR3 coding DNA: TGCGCCAGCAGCCGGGAGGATCGGCTGTACGAGCAGTACTTC. Amino acids: CASSREDRLYEQYF.

This chain connects TRBV4-3 to TRBJ2-1; 15 nucleotides line up with TRBD2. The J segment lost 2 bases and the V segment lost 1 base, leaving 3 bases of the junction unmatched. Per germline, CDR1 LGHNA and CDR2 YSLEER. There are 18 residues in the CDR3. The CDR3 DNA is TGCGCCAGCAGCCAAGGAAGGACTAGCGGGGGGGCCTACAATGAGCAGTTCTTC. Its protein product is CASSQGRTSGGAYNEQFF.

The chain employs TRBV30 and TRBJ2-1; the D gene is possibly TRBD2 (6 bases). The germline V gene has CDR1 GTSNPN and CDR2 SVGIG (reference sequence). V shed 7 bases and J shed 0 bases, with 19 bases lying between them. The CDR3 extends over 16 amino acids. Here the CDR3 DNA reads TGTGCCTCCCTCCCGGGGGAATGGAGCTCCTACAATGAGCAGTTCTTC. This translates into CASLPGEWSSYNEQFF.

The rearrangement links TRBV29-1 to TRBJ2-1; 10 bases fit TRBD2. The trim removed 1 base at V and 0 bases at J, leaving 15 bases unmatched. CDR3 length equals 20 residues. Germline assignment: CDR1 SQVTM and CDR2 ANQGSEA. DNA for the CDR3: TGCAGCGTTGAAGGAATGGAGGCTAGCGGGAGTATAAGCTCCTACAATGAGCAGTTCTTC. Its translation: CSVEGMEASGSISSYNEQFF.

The genes are TRBV24-1 and TRBJ1-1; 8 bases agree with TRBD1. The CDR3 consists of 13 residues. V shed 5 bases, J shed 5 bases, and the junction held 3 bases outside the gene matches. From germline, CDR1 is KGHDR and CDR2 SFDVKD. The CDR3 sequence is CATSGRGLTEAFF. In nucleotides, the CDR3 is TGTGCCACCAGTGGCAGGGGGCTAACTGAAGCTTTCTTT.

This clone was recorded once. This sequence joins TRBV10-3 and TRBJ1-1; 8 nucleotides line up with TRBD1. Germline trimming cut 6 bases from V and 4 bases from J; bases unmatched to any gene: 4. Germline CDR1 reads ENHRY; CDR2 reads SYGVKD. The CDR3 contains 13 residues. The CDR3 DNA is TGTGCCATCAGGGGGACAGGACTCACTGAAGCTTTCTTT. Translated, it gives CAIRGTGLTEAFF.

The chain couples TRBV24-1 to TRBJ1-2; no clear D gene. V was trimmed by 4 bases and J by 4 bases, leaving 12 bases between them. CDR1 and CDR2 from the germline V gene are KGHDR and SFDVKD. The CDR3 consists of 14 residues. This chain's CDR3 is CATSEATETYGYTF. In DNA form, the CDR3 reads TGTGCCACCAGTGAGGCCACAGAAACCTATGGCTACACCTTC.

This clone was counted a single time. The CDR3 sequence: CASTQTGWYGYTF. The CDR3 DNA reads TGTGCCAGCACACAGACAGGGTGGTATGGCTACACCTTC. J is TRBJ1-2 and V is TRBV6-5; 7 positions agree with TRBD1. This CDR3 has 13 residues. V lost 7 bases to trimming and J lost 5 bases; unmatched junction nucleotides: 7. Germline CDR1 MNHEY, CDR2 SVGAGI.